This entry features one T cell receptor (beta chain) sequence. Its antigen is as yet unknown. V shed 6 bases, J shed 0 bases, and the junction held 4 bases outside the gene matches. CDR3 length: 14 amino acids. Germline CDR1 reads MNHEY; CDR2 reads SVGAGI. Profiling relied on immunoSEQ multiplex PCR, and the TCRdb table lists in-frame clones only, not all of them. The sample has 120,000 to 150,000 clones, more than 75% seen once. This specimen belongs to a study of T cell responses to AZD1222 COVID-19 vaccine. Study conclusions and caveats: Vaccine-associated CD4 TCRs spanned spike, dominant at 160-218 and 743-854. Donors were largely white British and mainly female; clonal diversity was possibly underestimated. Repertoire collection took place solely once the T cell response had peaked.

The source is an adult in good health. V gene TRBV6-5 combines with J gene TRBJ1-1, with 7 positions matching TRBD1. Source: peripheral blood, taken on day 0 of AZD1222 vaccination. The CDR3 sequence: CASSYGQVNTEAFF. The CDR3 DNA sequence: TGTGCCAGCAGCTACGGACAGGTGAACACTGAAGCTTTCTTT.